This T cell receptor (beta chain) comes out of a study of T cells in Graves' hyperthyroidism and ophthalmopathy. Regions amplified from RNA transcripts were the TCR beta CDR3 regions. A first-round RT-PCR of the TCR CDR3 used the HTBI primer set. One entry per CDR3 protein, called by TCRdb with MiXCR from the multiplex PCR reads. The data hold 300,000 to 350,000 distinct CDR3 sequences, with roughly 21% observed a single time. This clonotype has a count of ten or more. The germline V gene has CDR1 SGHAT and CDR2 FQNNGV. V was trimmed by 0 bases and J by 0 bases, leaving 11 bases between them. This CDR3 spans 16 amino acids.

This clonotype was sampled from a woman in her forties or fifties with Graves' hyperthyroidism. Sequenced input: blood. The genes are TRBV11-2 and TRBJ1-1, with D unresolved. The CDR3 region has the DNA TGTGCCAGCAGCTTAGATTGGGTAGGAGTGAACACTGAAGCTTTCTTT. Residues: CASSLDWVGVNTEAFF.